The source of this T cell receptor beta chain is a study of human T cells and chemical hapten exposure. Whole-study findings and limits: PT1 expanded TCR counts correlated positively with patch test score.

As to time point: patch test 3, about 24 weeks after DPC sensitization. The treatment: therapeutic diphenylcyclopropenone sensitization with weekly scalp DPC. This clonotype was observed a few times. The target antigen is unknown. Each cDNA molecule in the library carried unique molecular identifiers. In TCRdb, the RACE reads were re-called with MiXCR into one record per CDR3 protein. Of approximately 160,000 distinct CDR3 sequences listed, about a quarter were seen once; the top ten hold about 2.1%. From germline, CDR1 is SGHVS and CDR2 FNYEAQ. The V segment lost 1 base and the J segment 8 bases; nucleotides outside the gene matches: 3. This CDR3 spans 13 amino acids.

This TCR derives from a woman aged 18-35 years with alopecia areata. Some clones in this sample may be carry-over from other donors' samples. The chain carries TRBV7-6 and TRBJ2-3; 7 nucleotides match TRBD2. The sample was whole blood, taken in connection with sensitization to the hapten diphenylcyclopropenone (DPC). The CDR3 DNA follows: TGTGCCAGCAGCTTAGAGGGGAGGGGTACGCAGTATTTT. Its translation is CASSLEGRGTQYF.